These 15 T cell receptor beta chains share one sample of origin, sequenced in a study of T cell changes during pregnancy in multiple sclerosis. The assay was immunoSEQ multiplex PCR, and TCRdb's table has in-frame clones only and misses some. This table has about 39,000 clones, almost 95% appearing once. Sequencing was performed on CD4+ T cells from peripheral blood mononuclear cells, taken after pregnancy. These receptors all come from a female donor with multiple sclerosis, enrolled in a pregnancy study.

This clone showed up just once. The CDR3 coding sequence is TGCGCCAGCAGCTTTTCGGGGGGCGCAGAAGAGACCCAGTACTTC. Translating gives CASSFSGGAEETQYF. This chain connects TRBV5-1 to TRBJ2-5; D may be TRBD2 (7 bases). V gave up 2 bases and J gave up 3 bases, with 14 bases separating them. The CDR3 totals 15 residues. The germline V gene encodes CDR1 SGHRS and CDR2 YFSETQ.

J is TRBJ1-6 and V is TRBV6-1; TRBD1 matches 9 bases. Germline loops: CDR1 MNHNS, CDR2 SASEGT. CDR3 length: 16 amino acids. V trimming: 5 bases; J trimming: 10 bases; junction bases outside the gene matches: 12. The CDR3 nucleotides read TGTGCCAGCAGTAAAGAACCGGGACAGGGAGGATCACCCCTCCACTTT. Its protein is CASSKEPGQGGSPLHF.

The table lists this clone with a count of one. The chain is built from TRBV9 and TRBJ1-4; TRBD1 is a possible D gene (6 bases). CDR3 length: 16 amino acids. Germline V CDR1 and CDR2: SGDLS, YYNGEE. With 4 bases removed from V and 3 bases from J, the gap between germline ends came to 16 bases. CDR3 in DNA: TGTGCCAGCAGCCAGGGGCCTTCCTTTTCTAATGAAAAACTGTTTTTT. Encoded protein: CASSQGPSFSNEKLFF.

The chain links TRBV19 to TRBJ2-2; possible D gene TRBD1, 6 bases. The germline gives CDR1 LNHDA, CDR2 SQIVND (reference sequence). V was cut by 7 bases and J by 0 bases, with 21 bases left in between. CDR3 size: 18 residues. CDR3 in DNA: TGTGCCAGTACTCTACCCGACAGGACTTCGCCGAACACCGGGGAGCTGTTTTTT. Its translation is CASTLPDRTSPNTGELFF.

The chain couples TRBV11-3 to TRBJ2-2; TRBD1 might be the D (6 bases). V was trimmed by 1 base and J by 9 bases, leaving 12 bases between them. This CDR3 region has 14 residues. CDR1 and CDR2 (germline): SGHNT, YENEEA. The CDR3 DNA follows: TGTGCCAGCAGCTTAGCCTCAGGGGACCGGGAGCTGTTTTTT. This sequence encodes CASSLASGDRELFF.

The chain links TRBV30 to TRBJ1-5; D unresolved. Trimming left V 3 bases short and J 0 bases short, with 6 bases between. Germline assignment: CDR1 GTSNPN and CDR2 SVGIG (reference sequence). This CDR3 is 13 amino acids long. This chain's CDR3 is CAWSRNSNQPQHF. The CDR3 DNA reads as TGTGCCTGGAGCAGGAATAGCAATCAGCCCCAGCATTTT.

The rearrangement uses TRBV5-5 and TRBJ1-1; D is undetermined. The germline V gene has CDR1 SGHKS and CDR2 YYEKEE (reference sequence). The CDR3 is 14 amino acids. Trimming left V 3 bases short and J 1 base short, with 10 bases between. The chain's CDR3 is CASSYEGKNTEAFF. The CDR3, as DNA: TGTGCCAGCAGCTACGAGGGTAAGAACACTGAAGCTTTCTTT.

The chain carries TRBV4-2 and TRBJ1-2, with D uncertain. With 3 bases removed from V and 7 bases from J, the gap between germline ends came to 18 bases. The CDR3 runs 15 residues. Germline lookup yields CDR1 LGHNA and CDR2 YNFKEQ. The CDR3: CASSQAAELLSGYTF. In DNA, the CDR3 is TGTGCCAGCAGCCAGGCTGCGGAGCTACTCAGTGGCTACACCTTC.

This sequence joins TRBV7-2 and TRBJ2-7, with a possible D match to TRBD2 (5 bases). V was trimmed by 5 bases and J by 2 bases, leaving 7 bases between them. The V gene's germline CDR1 is SGHTA and CDR2 FQGNSA. CDR3 length: 12 residues. CDR3 amino acids: CASSPGTYEQYF. The CDR3 DNA follows: TGTGCCAGCAGCCCGGGAACCTACGAGCAGTACTTC.

This chain joins TRBV11-3 and TRBJ2-2; 16 positions agree with TRBD2. From germline, CDR1 is SGHNT and CDR2 YENEEA. This CDR3 has 17 amino acids. Trimming took 5 bases from V and 4 from J; bases not matched to a gene: 4. The CDR3 here is CASSPGTSGGVTGELFF. The CDR3 DNA reads as TGTGCCAGCAGCCCCGGGACTAGCGGGGGGGTCACCGGGGAGCTGTTTTTT.

CDR3 in amino acids: CASSWGQDEAFF. CDR3 in DNA: TGCGCCAGCAGCTGGGGACAGGATGAAGCTTTCTTT. This rearrangement joins TRBV5-1 to TRBJ1-1; 8 bases align to TRBD1. This CDR3 is built from 12 residues. V shed 3 bases and J 7 bases; nucleotides not matched to a gene: 2. Germline V lookup: CDR1 SGHRS, CDR2 YFSETQ.

The chain is built from TRBV5-1 and TRBJ2-1, with 7 bases identical to TRBD2. The V and J ends lost 3 bases and 7 bases, in that order; junction bases with no gene match: 10. Germline V gene data show CDR1 as SGHRS and CDR2 as YFSETQ. The CDR3 has 15 amino acids. Here the CDR3 reads CASSSSTGGGNEQFF. CDR3 DNA: TGCGCCAGCAGCTCCTCTACTGGGGGGGGGAATGAGCAGTTCTTC.

This chain uses TRBV5-4 with TRBJ1-1; TRBD1 is a possible D gene (6 bases). The germline gives CDR1 SGHNT, CDR2 YYREEE (reference sequence). This CDR3 comprises 14 residues. Trimming stripped 3 bases from V and 3 bases from J, with 12 bases between. CDR3 sequence: CASSSQDSYTEAFF. The CDR3 DNA reads as TGTGCCAGCAGCTCCCAGGACAGTTACACTGAAGCTTTCTTT.

V gene TRBV6-1 combines with J gene TRBJ1-5; weak D call: TRBD1 (6 bases). The CDR3 length is 12 residues. The ends were cut back, 6 bases at V and 7 bases at J, with 10 bases in the middle. Germline CDR1 reads MNHNS; CDR2 reads SASEGT. The CDR3 coding sequence is TGTGCCAGCAGCAGGGGTGGACAGCCCCAGCATTTT. This codes for CASSRGGQPQHF.

The chain combines TRBV7-9 with TRBJ2-2; no definite D call. The germline V gene has CDR1 SEHNR and CDR2 FQNEAQ (reference sequence). Trimming cost V 5 bases and J 4 bases, with 14 bases left between them. CDR3 length: 15 residues. The CDR3 sequence: CASSPSLGVTGELFF. CDR3 DNA sequence: TGTGCCAGCAGCCCTTCCCTGGGCGTCACCGGGGAGCTGTTTTTT.